This T cell receptor (beta chain) was identified in a study of T cell repertoires in ileal Crohn's disease. Study in general: Median disease duration was roughly 7.9 years; less than 45% smoked at surgery. Operated complications were stricturing disease (approximately 61%) and penetrating disease (approximately 39%).

Profiled with immunoSEQ multiplex PCR; TCRdb holds only in-frame clones, not every one. The profile shows approximately 27,000 clones, about four fifths of them singletons. V shed 3 bases, J shed 5 bases, and the junction held 7 bases outside the gene matches. This CDR3 comprises 15 residues. Looked up from germline, CDR1 is SGHTA and CDR2 is FQGNSA. The chain joins TRBV7-2 to TRBJ2-5; 9 nucleotides agree with TRBD2. This clonotype was obtained from an adult with Crohn's disease. The sample taken for sequencing was ileal tissue. This chain's CDR3 is CASSFGGGGWETQYF. The CDR3 DNA reads as TGTGCCAGCAGCTTTGGCGGGGGGGGTTGGGAGACCCAGTACTTC.